This T cell receptor (beta chain) was observed in a study of blood T cell repertoires in COVID-19. Looking at the study overall: From the United States, Italy and Spain came samples of acute and convalescent COVID-19. Nucleic acid was either cDNA or gDNA, and it came from T cells, B-cell-depleted T cells, or PBMCs.

Original methodology: Nucleated cell number was recorded as an estimate derived from reference gene primer amplification. Method: immunoSEQ multiplex PCR; TCRdb's copy keeps in-frame clones and lacks some. For V, J and clone size, that table is used; D and trimming come from the DNA. The table lists about 52,000 clones, around 92% of them singletons. This CDR3 is 17 amino acids long. With 4 bases removed from V and 3 bases from J, the gap between germline ends came to 21 bases. Per germline, CDR1 MDHEN and CDR2 SYDVKM. Material: peripheral blood. The TCR was taken from an elderly man with active or convalescent COVID-19. The chain carries TRBV28 and TRBJ1-2; D may be TRBD1 (5 bases). The CDR3 protein is CASSSPFHYGTYYGYTF. Here the CDR3 DNA reads TGTGCCAGCAGTTCTCCGTTTCATTACGGGACTTACTATGGCTACACCTTC.